This TCR beta chain originates from a study of shared clonotypes between healthy human individuals (dated by TCRdb to 2020 to 2021). In the study overall: A couple of women and a few men aged 18 to 49 years were included in the cohort. Different laboratories and diverse techniques were used to prepare libraries and sequence TCR repertoires, to increase sequencing depth and limit assay-specific biases. To estimate repertoire size and how much clonotype sharing occurs between individuals, the study deeply sequenced the blood TCR repertoires of roughly 5 healthy adults. Per donor, three plates each were used for CD4 naive and CD4 memory, two for CD8 naive, and one for CD8 memory. Between about 0.85 and 8.9 billion PBMCs per donor were obtained by leukapheresis.

TCR CDR3 regions were amplified from genomic DNA by multiplex PCR using the deep immunoSEQ assay. For each cell subset, the extracted genomic DNA was distributed evenly across all wells of several immunoSEQ 96-well plates, and each plate served as one replicate. For sorted subsets, approximately 200 ng of genomic DNA, equivalent to 30,000 or so T cell genomes, went into each replicate PCR. Purified libraries were quantified with a Qubit 3.0 fluorometer, sized on a Bioanalyzer 2100, and re-quantified with the KAPA Library Quantification kit. Each immunoSEQ 96-well plate was sequenced on its own single-read 150-cycle Illumina NextSeq 550 flow cell. The original pipeline was this. The immunoSEQ output contained only junctional sequences without quality scores, so filtering could not match that applied to full-length reads. Sequences were annotated with PyIR, a Python wrapper for IgBLAST v1.9, and V/J genes and CDR3 were assigned using IMGT germline references. Reads were filtered out if the reads had weak V/J assignments (E-value above 1e-6), no CDR3, stop codons, out-of-frame junctions, or ambiguous translated residues. A V3J clonotype was defined by an identical inferred V gene, J gene, and CDR3 amino acid sequence. Percentage overlap between repertoires was calculated by dividing the number of shared unique clonotypes by the size of the smaller repertoire. Three approaches were used to assess repertoire richness: RTK rarefaction, the Chao1 estimator, and Recon v2.1 estimates of unobserved clonotypes. OLGA was used to compute generation probabilities for all TCRbeta clonotypes that the gDNA method yielded from a handful of donors. The immuneACCESS repertoire file appears here via TCRdb, limited to in-frame rearrangements. These files lack a portion of the clones; in checked studies, under half of the deficit traces to unresolved V genes, and the cause of the others is not known. The DNA gave D and trimming, while V, J and clone size come from that table. The sample records about 110,000 clones, under 70% of which are singletons. In total, the top ten clones hold approximately 25% of the sample.

Overall study outcomes, separate from this receptor: Rarefaction of sorted-subset datasets indicated incomplete sequencing despite the large sequencing depth. The genetic and exposure-history diversity represented was limited by the small number of donors. Higher generation probabilities were observed for clonotypes shared by all four sorted-subset donors than for non-shared clonotypes. Estimated clonotype richness was generally larger for naive than for memory subsets. Across four donors, roughly 5.4% of naive CD4, approximately 3.6% of naive CD8, 2.3% of memory CD4, and approximately 0.4% of memory CD8 clonotypes were shared. Pairwise subsampling led to the expectation that sequencing depth would affect the degree of clonotype sharing among donors. Sampling was limited to blood, and TCR repertoires in tissue likely differ from TCR repertoires in blood.

The CDR3 runs 13 amino acids, cysteine and phenylalanine included. Only the CDR3 part of the read is kept: 39 bases, read in frame from the first base. Looking up the germline V gene yields CDR1 MDHEN and CDR2 SYDVKM. The germline V end is reduced by 3 bases and the J end by 8 bases; junction bases left unmatched: 6. The donors were healthy, HIV-negative adults who had no recently reported acute infections or vaccinations. All donors were Caucasian adults living in Nashville, Tennessee, USA. The CD8 memory samples were a combination of magnetically selected CD45RO+ cells and CCR7-negative CD45RA+ effector memory (TemRA) cells. Blood was collected by leukapheresis, and PBMCs were isolated by Ficoll-Histopaque density gradient centrifugation and then cryopreserved in liquid nitrogen vapor phase. Purity and quantity of every magnetically sorted T cell population were checked by analytical flow cytometry. Genomic DNA was isolated from each sorted fraction and quantified by UV absorbance on a Nanodrop 2000c.

Of note for this clone: This receptor's antigen is unknown. The record has no base qualities; no much larger clone is one base away.

The rearrangement combines TRBV28 with TRBJ1-1; the junction holds 7 bases that match TRBD1. Sequenced input: memory CD8+ T cells sorted from blood. The label giving this sample's cell subset or site can be read as: CD45RO+ cells pooled with CCR7-negative TemRA cells. The receptor's source is a woman in her twenties or thirties in good health. The CDR3 region has the sequence CASSLVTGLEAFF. The DNA reads TGTGCCAGCAGTTTGGTGACAGGGTTGGAAGCTTTCTTT.